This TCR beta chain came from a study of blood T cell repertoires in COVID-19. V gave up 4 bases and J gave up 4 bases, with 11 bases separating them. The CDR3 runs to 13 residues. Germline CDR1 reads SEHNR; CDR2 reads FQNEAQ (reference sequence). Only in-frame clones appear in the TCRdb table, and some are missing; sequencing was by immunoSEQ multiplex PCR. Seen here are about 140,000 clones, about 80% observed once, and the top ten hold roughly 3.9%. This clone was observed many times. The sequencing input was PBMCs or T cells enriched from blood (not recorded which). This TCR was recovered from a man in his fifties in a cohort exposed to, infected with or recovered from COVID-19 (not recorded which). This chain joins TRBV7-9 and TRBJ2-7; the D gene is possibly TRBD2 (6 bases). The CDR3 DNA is TGTGCCAGCAGCTCGGGACTTAAATACGAGCAGTACTTC. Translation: CASSSGLKYEQYF.